The 21 T cell receptor beta chains below were found in one sample sequenced in a study of blood T cell repertoires in COVID-19. Sequenced by immunoSEQ multiplex PCR; TCRdb stores in-frame clones only, minus some. Among around 70,000 clones listed, approximately 80% were seen once. The source material was peripheral blood. The receptors come from a human donor in a cohort sampled during active COVID-19.

Remarks on this clone: Within the sample, other DNA sequences also encode this same CDR3. V usage is TRBV6-1 and J usage is TRBJ2-7, with 7 bases that match TRBD1. The ends lost 1 base at V and 6 bases at J; junction bases unmatched: 9. This CDR3 spans 15 amino acids. Per the germline V gene, CDR1 is MNHNS and CDR2 is SASEGT. CDR3 sequence (DNA): TGTGCCAGCAGTGAAGAAGGGGGCAGGGCGGGCGAGCAGTACTTC. Its translation is CASSEEGGRAGEQYF.

The gene calls are TRBV19 and TRBJ2-7; TRBD1 might be the D (6 bases). The CDR3 is made up of 14 amino acids. V was trimmed by 1 base and J by 2 bases, leaving 9 bases between them. Germline values: CDR1 LNHDA, CDR2 SQIVND (reference sequence). The CDR3 is CASSIVGQTYEQYF. For the CDR3, the DNA is TGTGCCAGTAGTATAGTTGGACAGACCTACGAGCAGTACTTC.

This clone was seen a few times. The chain has TRBV28 and TRBJ2-6; 9 nucleotides agree with TRBD2. The CDR3 spans 19 residues. Germline lookup yields CDR1 MDHEN and CDR2 SYDVKM. The V gene end was trimmed by 1 base and the J gene end by 1 base; junction bases not matched to a gene: 8. In DNA form, the CDR3 reads TGTGCCAGCAGTTTATTAAGCGGGAGGTATCGTTCTGGGGCCAACGTCCTGACTTTC. It specifies CASSLLSGRYRSGANVLTF.

This clone was seen once. This chain uses TRBV11-2 with TRBJ2-5, with D possibly matching TRBD2 (5 bases). The CDR3 has 14 amino acids. The V gene lost 4 bases and the J gene lost 4 bases, with 13 bases spanning the gap. The V gene's germline CDR1 is SGHAT and CDR2 FQNNGV. The chain's CDR3 is CASSSGPAGETQYF. The CDR3 bases are TGTGCCAGCAGCTCCGGACCGGCGGGAGAGACCCAGTACTTC. The full variable domain, rest sourced from reference TRBV11-2 and TRBJ2-5, is EAGVAQSPRYKIIEKRQSVAFWCNPISGHATLYWYQQILGQGPKLLIQFQNNGVVDDSQLPKDRFSAERLKGVDSTLKIQPAKLEDSAVYLCASSSGPAGETQYFGPGTRLLVL.

The chain has TRBV3-1 (or the pseudogene TRBV3-2) and TRBJ1-1, with D possibly being TRBD1 (5 bases). From germline, CDR1 is LGHDT and CDR2 YNNKEL (reference sequence). V was trimmed by 0 bases and J by 0 bases, leaving 14 bases between them. The CDR3 is 17 residues long. The CDR3 here is CASSQDRQGRVNTEAFF. The CDR3, as DNA: TGTGCCAGCAGCCAAGATCGGCAGGGTAGGGTGAACACTGAAGCTTTCTTT.

The chain recombines TRBV28 with TRBJ2-7; D is unresolved. The CDR3 totals 12 residues. With 8 bases removed from V and 3 bases from J, the gap between germline ends came to 11 bases. Germline V gives CDR1 MDHEN, CDR2 SYDVKM. The CDR3 DNA sequence: TGTGCCAGCTGGGCGACCGACTACGAGCAGTACTTC. Amino acid sequence: CASWATDYEQYF.

This rearrangement joins TRBV11-3 to TRBJ2-5; 16 bases are a match to TRBD2. The CDR3 is made up of 18 amino acids. V was clipped by 4 bases and J by 0 bases; unmatched bases: 5. CDR1 SGHNT and CDR2 YENEEA come from the germline V gene. CDR3 in DNA: TGTGCCAGCAGCTACGGGACTAGCGGGAGGGGATACCAAGAGACCCAGTACTTC. Protein sequence: CASSYGTSGRGYQETQYF.

CDR3 sequence: CASRPTEPTDTQYF. CDR3 DNA: TGTGCCAGCAGACCGACAGAGCCCACAGATACGCAGTATTTT. V usage is TRBV6-5 and J usage is TRBJ2-3; possible D gene TRBD1, 5 bases. Per germline, CDR1 MNHEY and CDR2 SVGAGI. This CDR3 comprises 14 residues. Deletions cut 6 bases from V and 2 bases from J, with 12 bases between.

This clone was picked up a small number of times. This chain links TRBV6-6 with TRBJ2-7; 8 bases are a match to TRBD1. This CDR3 region has 14 residues. CDR1 is MNHNY, CDR2 SVGAGI, per germline (reference sequence). V trimming: 6 bases; J trimming: 7 bases; junction bases outside the gene matches: 11. This CDR3 reads CASRPGQGLGEQYF. Here the CDR3 DNA reads TGTGCCAGCAGACCCGGACAGGGACTGGGAGAGCAGTACTTC.

This clone was seen a few times. The genes are TRBV5-4 and TRBJ2-1; possibly TRBD2 for D (6 bases). The CDR3 runs to 13 residues. In germline, CDR1 is SGHNT, CDR2 YYREEE (reference sequence). Trimming left V 6 bases short and J 10 bases short, with 17 bases between. In DNA, the CDR3 is TGTGCCAGCACTTTGTGGGGGGTTAGGGAGCAGTTCTTC. This gives the protein CASTLWGVREQFF. The full variable domain, its missing parts supplied by reference TRBV5-4 and TRBJ2-1, is ETGVTQSPTHLIKTRGQQVTLRCSSQSGHNTVSWYQQALGQGPQFIFQYYREEENGRGNFPPRFSGLQFPNYSSELNVNALELDDSALYLCASTLWGVREQFFGPGTRLTVL.

The V gene is TRBV30, the J gene TRBJ1-5; tentatively, D is TRBD1 (6 bases). Germline CDR1 reads GTSNPN; CDR2 reads SVGIG (reference sequence). This CDR3 spans 15 amino acids. Trimming removed 4 bases at V and 0 bases at J, with 13 bases between. As DNA, the CDR3 is TGTGCCTGGACCAACGGGACATCTAGCAATCAGCCCCAGCATTTT. Translated, it gives CAWTNGTSSNQPQHF. Drawing the rest from reference TRBV30 and TRBJ1-5, the complete variable domain is SQTIHQWPATLVQPVGSPLSLECTVEGTSNPNLYWYRQAAGRGLQLLFYSVGIGQISSEVPQNLSASRPQDRQFILSSKKLLLSDSGFYLCAWTNGTSSNQPQHFGDGTRLSIL.

This clone came up once. The chain employs TRBV19 and TRBJ2-1, with 10 bases aligning to TRBD2. After removal of 5 bases from V and 0 bases from J, the junction contained 1 base not matched to a gene. Germline assignment: CDR1 LNHDA and CDR2 SQIVND (reference sequence). This CDR3 is 15 amino acids long. The CDR3 loop reads CASSPSGGSYNEQFF. Here the CDR3 DNA reads TGTGCCAGTAGTCCTAGCGGGGGCTCCTACAATGAGCAGTTCTTC.

The V gene is TRBV3-1 (or the pseudogene TRBV3-2), the J gene TRBJ2-6; the D is unclear. The length of the CDR3 is 16 residues. V gave up 1 base and J gave up 0 bases, with 7 bases separating them. CDR1 is LGHDT and CDR2 is YNNKEL in the germline V gene (reference sequence). The CDR3 DNA sequence: TGTGCCAGCAGCCAAGGACACCGCTCTGGGGCCAACGTCCTGACTTTC. Translated: CASSQGHRSGANVLTF.

The chain employs TRBV30 and TRBJ2-7; D perhaps matches TRBD1 (6 bases). The length of the CDR3 is 13 residues. CDR1 and CDR2 from the germline V gene are GTSNPN and SVGIG (reference sequence). Deletions cut 2 bases from V and 3 bases from J, with 11 bases between. The CDR3 region has the DNA TGTGCCTGGAGTCCTGGACAGAGCTACGAGCAGTACTTC. Its protein is CAWSPGQSYEQYF. Based on the CDR3 plus reference TRBV30 and TRBJ2-7, the full variable domain is SQTIHQWPATLVQPVGSPLSLECTVEGTSNPNLYWYRQAAGRGLQLLFYSVGIGQISSEVPQNLSASRPQDRQFILSSKKLLLSDSGFYLCAWSPGQSYEQYFGPGTRLTVT.

V usage is TRBV5-1 and J usage is TRBJ2-7, with D maybe TRBD2 (5 bases). The CDR3 runs to 17 residues. Trimming cost V 1 base and J 2 bases, with 19 bases left between them. Germline V lookup: CDR1 SGHRS, CDR2 YFSETQ. The CDR3 sequence: CASSLSLSGTPTYEQYF. Here the CDR3 DNA reads TGCGCCAGCAGCTTGTCGTTAAGCGGAACACCCACCTACGAGCAGTACTTC.

The chain has TRBV7-2 and TRBJ2-1; 10 positions match TRBD2. The CDR3 sequence is 15 residues long. Per the germline V gene, CDR1 is SGHTA and CDR2 is FQGNSA. Unmatched junction bases numbered 9, after V lost 6 bases and J lost 7 bases. CDR3 coding DNA: TGTGCCAGCAGTTCATTACTAGCGGGACCGAATGAGCAGTTCTTC. Amino acid sequence: CASSSLLAGPNEQFF.

This clone was detected only once. The V gene is TRBV15, the J gene TRBJ1-5; weak D call: TRBD1 (6 bases). The V gene's germline CDR1 is LNHNV and CDR2 YYDKDF (reference sequence). V lost 5 bases and J lost 5, with 10 bases in between. The length of the CDR3 is 13 residues. The CDR3 DNA follows: TGTGCCACCAGCGAGGACAGAGATCAGCCCCAGCATTTT. Translation gives CATSEDRDQPQHF.

The rearrangement uses TRBV3-1 (or the pseudogene TRBV3-2) and TRBJ1-2; 8 positions match TRBD1. Germline V CDR1 and CDR2: LGHDT, YNNKEL (reference sequence). The CDR3 runs 13 residues. V gave up 3 bases and J gave up 8 bases; unmatched junction bases: 5. CDR3 sequence (DNA): TGTGCCAGCAGCCACAACAGGGGGGACGGCTACACCTTC. This translates into CASSHNRGDGYTF.

The chain joins TRBV28 to TRBJ2-5; D might be TRBD1 (6 bases). V lost 2 bases to trimming and J lost 4 bases, with 11 bases between them. Germline CDR1 reads MDHEN; CDR2 reads SYDVKM. The CDR3 has 14 residues. Written as DNA, the CDR3 is TGTGCCAGCAGTTTAACAGGGCTTCGAGAGACCCAGTACTTC. The encoded protein is CASSLTGLRETQYF.

V and J are TRBV5-6 and TRBJ2-7, with D maybe TRBD2 (6 bases). Trimming left V 4 bases short and J 2 bases short, with 16 bases between. From germline, CDR1 is SGHDT and CDR2 YYEEEE. This CDR3 is 15 amino acids long. CDR3 sequence reads: CASSLNGDLTYEQYF. The CDR3 region has the DNA TGTGCCAGCAGCCTTAACGGGGACTTGACCTACGAGCAGTACTTC.

The chain carries TRBV28 and TRBJ1-1; tentatively, D is TRBD1 (5 bases). Trimming cost V 6 bases and J 1 base, with 12 bases left between them. The CDR3 totals 14 residues. Germline V gene lookup returns CDR1 MDHEN and CDR2 SYDVKM. CDR3 sequence (DNA): TGTGCCAGCAGCCCAGGGAATAGGAACACTGAAGCTTTCTTT. Protein sequence: CASSPGNRNTEAFF.